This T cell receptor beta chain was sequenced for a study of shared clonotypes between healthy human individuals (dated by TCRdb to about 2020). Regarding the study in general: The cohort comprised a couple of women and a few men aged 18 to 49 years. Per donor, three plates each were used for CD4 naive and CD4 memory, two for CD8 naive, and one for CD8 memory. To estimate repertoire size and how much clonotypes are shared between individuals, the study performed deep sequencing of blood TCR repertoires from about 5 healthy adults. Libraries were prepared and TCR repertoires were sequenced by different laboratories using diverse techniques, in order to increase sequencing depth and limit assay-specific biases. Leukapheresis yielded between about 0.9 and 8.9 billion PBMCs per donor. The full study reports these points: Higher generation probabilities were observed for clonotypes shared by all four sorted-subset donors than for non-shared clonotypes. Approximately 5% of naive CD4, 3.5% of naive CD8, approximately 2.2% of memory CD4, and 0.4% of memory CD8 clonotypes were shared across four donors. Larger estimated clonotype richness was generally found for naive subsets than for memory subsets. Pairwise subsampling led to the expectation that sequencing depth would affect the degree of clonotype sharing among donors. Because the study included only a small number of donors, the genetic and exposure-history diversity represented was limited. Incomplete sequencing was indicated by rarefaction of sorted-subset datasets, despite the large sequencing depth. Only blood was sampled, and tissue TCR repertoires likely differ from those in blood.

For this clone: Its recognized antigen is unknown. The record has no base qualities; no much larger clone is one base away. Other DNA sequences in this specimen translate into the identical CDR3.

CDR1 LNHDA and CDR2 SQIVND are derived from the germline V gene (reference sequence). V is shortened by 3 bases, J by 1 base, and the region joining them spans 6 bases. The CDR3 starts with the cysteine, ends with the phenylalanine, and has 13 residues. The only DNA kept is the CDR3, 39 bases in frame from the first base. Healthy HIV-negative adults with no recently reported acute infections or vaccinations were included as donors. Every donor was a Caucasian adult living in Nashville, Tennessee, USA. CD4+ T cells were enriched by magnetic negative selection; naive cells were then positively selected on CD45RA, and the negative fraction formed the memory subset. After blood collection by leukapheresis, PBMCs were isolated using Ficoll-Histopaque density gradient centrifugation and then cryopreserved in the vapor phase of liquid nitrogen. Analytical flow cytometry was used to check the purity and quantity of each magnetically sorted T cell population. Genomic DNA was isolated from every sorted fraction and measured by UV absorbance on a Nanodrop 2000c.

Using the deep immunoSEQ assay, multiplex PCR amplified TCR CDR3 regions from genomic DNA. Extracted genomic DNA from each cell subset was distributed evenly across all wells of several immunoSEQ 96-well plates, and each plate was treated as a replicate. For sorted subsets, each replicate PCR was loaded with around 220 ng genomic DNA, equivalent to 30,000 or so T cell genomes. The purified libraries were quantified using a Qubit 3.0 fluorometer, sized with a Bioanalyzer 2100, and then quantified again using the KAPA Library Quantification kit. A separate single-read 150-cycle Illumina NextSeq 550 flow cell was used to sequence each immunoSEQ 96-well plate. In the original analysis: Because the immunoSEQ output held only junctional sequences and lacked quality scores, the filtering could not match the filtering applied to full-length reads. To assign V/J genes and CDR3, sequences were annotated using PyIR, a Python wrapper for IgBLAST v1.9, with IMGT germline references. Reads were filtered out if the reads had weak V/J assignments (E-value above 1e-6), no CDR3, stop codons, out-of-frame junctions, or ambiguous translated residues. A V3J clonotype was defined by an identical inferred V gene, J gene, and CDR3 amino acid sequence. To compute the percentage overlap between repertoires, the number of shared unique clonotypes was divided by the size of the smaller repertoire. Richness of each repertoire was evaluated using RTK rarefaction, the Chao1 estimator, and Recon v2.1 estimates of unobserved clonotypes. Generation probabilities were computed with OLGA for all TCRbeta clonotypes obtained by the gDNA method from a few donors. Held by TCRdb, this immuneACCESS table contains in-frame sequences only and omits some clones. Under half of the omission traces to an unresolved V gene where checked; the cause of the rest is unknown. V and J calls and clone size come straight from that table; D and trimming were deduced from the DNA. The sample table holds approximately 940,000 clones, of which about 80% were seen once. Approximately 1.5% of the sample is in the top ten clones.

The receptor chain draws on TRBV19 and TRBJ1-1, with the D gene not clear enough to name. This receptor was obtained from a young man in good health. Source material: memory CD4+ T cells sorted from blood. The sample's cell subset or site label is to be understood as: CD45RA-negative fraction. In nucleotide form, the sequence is TGTGCCAGTAGTATCCAAGGGAACACTGAAGCTTTCTTT. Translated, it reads CASSIQGNTEAFF.